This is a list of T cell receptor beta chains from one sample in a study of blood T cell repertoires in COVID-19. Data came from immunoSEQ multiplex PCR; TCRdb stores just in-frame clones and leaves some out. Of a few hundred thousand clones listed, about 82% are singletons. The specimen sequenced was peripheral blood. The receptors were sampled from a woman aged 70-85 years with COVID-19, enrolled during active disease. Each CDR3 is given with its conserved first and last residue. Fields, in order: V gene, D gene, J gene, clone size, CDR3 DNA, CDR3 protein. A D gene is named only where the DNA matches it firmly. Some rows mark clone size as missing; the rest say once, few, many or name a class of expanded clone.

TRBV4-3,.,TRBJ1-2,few,TGCGCCAGCAGCCAAGCCGTCGAGGGCTATGGCTACACCTTC,CASSQAVEGYGYTF
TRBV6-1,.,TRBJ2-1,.,TGTGCCAGCAGTGGGTGGGCTGGCAATGAGCAGTTCTTC,CASSGWAGNEQFF
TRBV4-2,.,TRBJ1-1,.,TGTGCCAGCAGCCAAGATCCTCACCTAGAAGCTTTCTTT,CASSQDPHLEAFF
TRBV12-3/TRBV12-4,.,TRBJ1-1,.,TGTGCCAGCAGTCCTGACAGCTACACTGAAGCTTTCTTT,CASSPDSYTEAFF
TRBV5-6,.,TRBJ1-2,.,TGTGCCCTAACCGTAATCCACTACACCTTC,CALTVIHYTF
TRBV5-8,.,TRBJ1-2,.,TGTGCCAGCAGCTTGGCCCAGGGAAGAGCTAACTATGGCTACACCTTC,CASSLAQGRANYGYTF
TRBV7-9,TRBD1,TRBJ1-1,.,TGTGCCAGCAGACCCGGGACAGGGGTCCTGAACACTGAAGCTTTCTTT,CASRPGTGVLNTEAFF
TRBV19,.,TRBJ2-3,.,TGTGCCAGTAGTACGACACGATCTTCCACAGATACGCAGTATTTT,CASSTTRSSTDTQYF
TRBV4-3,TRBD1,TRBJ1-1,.,TGCGCCAGCAGCCAAAGGACAGGACCCAAGGAAGCTTTCTTT,CASSQRTGPKEAFF
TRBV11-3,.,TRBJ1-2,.,TGTGCCAGCAGCTTAGAGACGGGGAACTATGGCTACACCTTC,CASSLETGNYGYTF
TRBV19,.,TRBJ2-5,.,TGTGCCAGTAGTACGGCCTTCGGGGGGCGCAAGGAGACCCAGTACTTC,CASSTAFGGRKETQYF
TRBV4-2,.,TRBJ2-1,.,TGTGCCAGCAGCCTTGAATCTACAGACAATGAGCAGTTCTTC,CASSLESTDNEQFF
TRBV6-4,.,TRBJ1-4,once,TGTGCCAGCAGTGACCCATACGACCCGGCGGAGGATGAAAAACTGTTTTTT,CASSDPYDPAEDEKLFF
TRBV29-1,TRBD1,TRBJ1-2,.,TGCAGCGTAGAGACAGGGTATGGCTACACCTTC,CSVETGYGYTF
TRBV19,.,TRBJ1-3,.,TGTGCCAGTAGTGACGGACAGTTCTCTGGAAACACCATATATTTT,CASSDGQFSGNTIYF
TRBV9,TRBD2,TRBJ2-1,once,TGTGCCAGCAGCCCCTGGGGAGCGGGGATGGATGAGCAGTTCTTC,CASSPWGAGMDEQFF
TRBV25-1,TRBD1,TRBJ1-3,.,TGTGCCAGCAGTGAATGGGTCCCGGGACAGGGGTCCAACACCATATATTTT,CASSEWVPGQGSNTIYF
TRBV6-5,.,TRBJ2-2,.,TGTGCCAGCAGTTACGGGGGGGCGTTCGGGGAGCTGTTTTTT,CASSYGGAFGELFF
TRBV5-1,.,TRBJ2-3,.,TGCGCCAGCAGCTTGGTATCTGACTCTGATACGCAGTATTTT,CASSLVSDSDTQYF
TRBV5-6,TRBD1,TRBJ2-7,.,TGTGCCAGCAGCTCTGGGACAGGGACCTACGAGCAGTACTTC,CASSSGTGTYEQYF
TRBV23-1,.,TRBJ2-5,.,TGCGCCAGCGGTAATTCCCGGGACTTACAAGAGACCCAGTACTTC,CASGNSRDLQETQYF
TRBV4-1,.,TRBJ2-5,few,TGCGCCAGCAGCCAAGAAGGCACAGATGGGGAGACCCAGTACTTC,CASSQEGTDGETQYF
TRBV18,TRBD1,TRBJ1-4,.,TGTGCCAGCTCACCGAACAGGGGGACGTCAAATGAAAAACTGTTTTTT,CASSPNRGTSNEKLFF
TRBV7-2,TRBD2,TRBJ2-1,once,TGTGCCAGCAGCTTAGAACTAGCGGGGAAGCAGTTCTTC,CASSLELAGKQFF
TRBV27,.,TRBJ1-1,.,TGTGCCAGCAGTTTACGGCGGGACACTGAAGCTTTCTTT,CASSLRRDTEAFF
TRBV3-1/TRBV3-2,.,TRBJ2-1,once,TGTGCCAGCAGCCAAGGGGGGGGGCGGAACAATGAGCAGTTCTTC,CASSQGGGRNNEQFF